These 24 T cell receptor beta chains share one sample of origin, sequenced in a study of blood T cell repertoires in COVID-19. Profiling relied on immunoSEQ multiplex PCR, and the TCRdb table lists in-frame clones only, not all of them. The sample holds hundreds of thousands of clones, roughly 87% seen once. Material: PBMCs or T cells enriched from blood (not recorded which). These receptors were taken from a woman aged 25 to 39 with acute COVID-19.

This chain links TRBV19 with TRBJ1-4, with a tentative D call TRBD1 (6 bases). V lost 4 bases and J lost 0, with 9 bases in between. The germline V gene has CDR1 LNHDA and CDR2 SQIVND (reference sequence). The CDR3 consists of 15 residues. As DNA, the CDR3 is TGTGCCAGTAGTAGGACAGCTGCAACTAATGAAAAACTGTTTTTT. It encodes CASSRTAATNEKLFF. Full variable domain (remainder filled in from reference TRBV19 and TRBJ1-4): DGGITQSPKYLFRKEGQNVTLSCEQNLNHDAMYWYRQDPGQGLRLIYYSQIVNDFQKGDIAEGYSVSREKKESFPLTVTSAQKNPTAFYLCASSRTAATNEKLFFGSGTQLSVL.

This chain joins TRBV27 and TRBJ1-4; 9 bases map to TRBD1. CDR3 length: 14 amino acids. Germline values: CDR1 MNHEY, CDR2 SMNVEV (reference sequence). V shed 5 bases and J 15 bases; nucleotides not matched to a gene: 13. The chain's CDR3 is CASSAGQGSPRVFF. The CDR3 DNA reads as TGTGCCAGCAGTGCTGGACAGGGGTCCCCAAGGGTGTTTTTT.

The chain couples TRBV4-1 to TRBJ2-1; TRBD2 aligns across 10 bases. CDR1 is MGHRA and CDR2 is YSYEKL in the germline V gene. The CDR3 spans 17 residues. Germline trimming cut 5 bases from V and 7 bases from J; bases unmatched to any gene: 14. In DNA, the CDR3 is TGCGCCAGCAGCGAAACACCCCGGGCTAGCGGGAGTAATGAGCAGTTCTTC. Amino acid sequence: CASSETPRASGSNEQFF.

The J gene is TRBJ2-7, the V gene TRBV27; D perhaps matches TRBD1 (5 bases). V was cut by 8 bases and J by 4 bases, with 24 bases left in between. From germline, CDR1 is MNHEY and CDR2 SMNVEV (reference sequence). The CDR3 totals 16 residues. This CDR3 is CASRPLDIRGVYEQYF. The CDR3, as DNA: TGTGCCAGCCGCCCTCTGGACATCCGCGGCGTGTACGAGCAGTACTTC.

For the CDR3, the DNA is TGTGCCAGCAGCCCGTCCGGGGGGTCAGGGACCCAGTACTTC. Protein: CASSPSGGSGTQYF. The V call is TRBV11-2, the J call TRBJ2-5; the match to TRBD2 covers 7 bases. The germline V gene encodes CDR1 SGHAT and CDR2 FQNNGV. J was trimmed by 7 bases and V by 5 bases; bases with no gene match: 10. The CDR3 contains 14 residues.

This chain links TRBV7-9 with TRBJ1-4; D is unclear. V dropped 5 bases and J dropped 6 bases, with 7 bases sitting between them. The germline V gene encodes CDR1 SEHNR and CDR2 FQNEAQ (reference sequence). The length of the CDR3 is 12 residues. This CDR3 is CASSGGYEKLFF. The CDR3 nucleotides are TGTGCCAGCAGCGGCGGATATGAAAAACTGTTTTTT. Full variable domain (outside the CDR3, taken from reference TRBV7-9 and TRBJ1-4): DTGVSQNPRHKITKRGQNVTFRCDPISEHNRLYWYRQTLGQGPEFLTYFQNEAQLEKSRLLSDRFSAERPKGSFSTLEIQRTEQGDSAMYLCASSGGYEKLFFGSGTQLSVL.

V usage is TRBV28 and J usage is TRBJ2-2; D uncertain. This CDR3 region has 14 residues. The germline V gene has CDR1 MDHEN and CDR2 SYDVKM. Deletions cut 3 bases from V and 1 base from J, with 6 bases between. The CDR3 is CASSFAGNTGELFF. The CDR3 DNA follows: TGTGCCAGCAGTTTTGCAGGGAACACCGGGGAGCTGTTTTTT.

This clone appeared a single time. The chain joins TRBV6-1 to TRBJ1-5; D is unclear. Germline V gives CDR1 MNHNS, CDR2 SASEGT. The CDR3 covers 13 residues. Trimming took 3 bases from V and 4 from J, leaving 7 bases between them. The CDR3 DNA follows: TGTGCCAGCAGTGATAGAGGTAATCAGCCCCAGCATTTT. This translates into CASSDRGNQPQHF.

For this clone: Additional DNA sequences in this sample encode the identical CDR3. This chain joins TRBV19 and TRBJ2-7, with 11 bases that match TRBD1. With 3 bases clipped from V and 5 bases from J, the junction kept 6 bases outside the gene matches. Germline V gives CDR1 LNHDA, CDR2 SQIVND (reference sequence). The CDR3 totals 15 residues. The CDR3 region is CASSITGTGGNEQYF. DNA for the CDR3: TGTGCCAGTAGTATCACCGGGACAGGGGGGAACGAGCAGTACTTC.

This clone was observed once. V usage is TRBV5-1 and J usage is TRBJ2-1, with 7 bases fitting TRBD1. The CDR3 covers 17 residues. V was pared by 0 bases and J by 3 bases, with 9 bases of the junction left unmatched. Germline-derived CDR1 and CDR2 are SGHRS and YFSETQ. The CDR3 loop is CASSLAPGTEDYNEQFF. The CDR3 nucleotides are TGCGCCAGCAGCTTGGCCCCCGGGACAGAGGACTACAATGAGCAGTTCTTC.

This rearrangement joins TRBV5-6 to TRBJ2-1; no clear D gene. Trimming pared 2 bases from V and 0 bases from J, leaving 12 bases between. This CDR3 is built from 16 residues. Germline CDR1 reads SGHDT; CDR2 reads YYEEEE. The CDR3 loop reads CASSFPTRTSYNEQFF. The DNA for the CDR3 is TGTGCCAGCAGCTTCCCCACTCGAACCTCCTACAATGAGCAGTTCTTC.

The chain carries TRBV6-5 and TRBJ2-3; 7 nucleotides match TRBD2. The CDR3 totals 14 residues. Germline V CDR1 and CDR2: MNHEY, SVGAGI. V shed 4 bases, J shed 2 bases, and the junction held 3 bases outside the gene matches. The CDR3: CASSSAGTTDTQYF. The DNA for the CDR3 is TGTGCCAGCAGTTCAGCGGGAACCACAGATACGCAGTATTTT.

The gene calls are TRBV6-4 and TRBJ2-2; D not resolved. The V gene's germline CDR1 is MRHNA and CDR2 SNTAGT. The CDR3 runs 14 residues. V lost 4 bases, J lost 4 bases, and 10 bases lay in between. The DNA for the CDR3 is TGTGCCAGCAGTGCGCTTTCGGGCACCGGGGAGCTGTTTTTT. The encoded protein is CASSALSGTGELFF.

The CDR3 DNA reads as TGTGCCAGCGGACGCAGGGAAGGAGGCAATCAGCCCCAGCATTTT. Residues: CASGRREGGNQPQHF. The V call is TRBV7-8, the J call TRBJ1-5, with D maybe TRBD1 (5 bases). V gave up 8 bases and J gave up 2 bases, with 16 bases separating them. CDR3 size: 15 residues. Germline assignment: CDR1 SGHVS and CDR2 FQNEAQ.

This rearrangement joins TRBV5-6 to TRBJ2-1, with 7 bases lining up with TRBD2. Germline CDR1 SGHDT, CDR2 YYEEEE. The CDR3 spans 14 residues. The J segment lost 4 bases and the V segment lost 5 bases, leaving 6 bases of the junction unmatched. CDR3 nucleotide sequence: TGTGCCAGCAGAGCCGGCGGGAGATACAATGAGCAGTTCTTC. This translates into CASRAGGRYNEQFF.

The chain couples TRBV28 to TRBJ2-1; 10 nucleotides match TRBD1. CDR1 is MDHEN and CDR2 is SYDVKM in the germline V gene. After removal of 6 bases from V and 4 bases from J, the junction contained 6 bases not matched to a gene. CDR3 length: 15 amino acids. CDR3 sequence: CASSLWDRGYNEQFF. CDR3 nucleotide sequence: TGTGCCAGCAGCTTGTGGGACAGGGGATACAATGAGCAGTTCTTC.

In its sample, this clone was seen a few times. The genes are TRBV27 and TRBJ2-6; TRBD2 aligns across 7 bases. V lost 8 bases to trimming and J lost 2 bases; unmatched junction nucleotides: 6. Germline V gene lookup returns CDR1 MNHEY and CDR2 SMNVEV (reference sequence). This CDR3 contains 15 residues. CDR3 amino acids: CASGGDPAGANVLTF. CDR3 coding DNA: TGTGCCAGCGGGGGGGACCCAGCTGGGGCCAACGTCCTGACTTTC.

The chain couples TRBV4-2 to TRBJ2-7, with 11 bases fitting TRBD2. Germline lookup yields CDR1 LGHNA and CDR2 YNFKEQ. This CDR3 comprises 17 residues. V shed 1 base, J shed 1 base, and the junction held 6 bases outside the gene matches. Here the CDR3 DNA reads TGTGCCAGCAGCCAAGGGGCAATAGCGGGAGGGTCCTACGAGCAGTACTTC. Amino acids: CASSQGAIAGGSYEQYF.

This sequence joins TRBV28 and TRBJ1-2; D call uncertain. CDR1 MDHEN and CDR2 SYDVKM come from the germline V gene. This CDR3 comprises 12 residues. The V end was cut by 2 bases, the J end by 10 bases, with 11 bases between. This CDR3 is CASSLGGSHYTF. As DNA, the CDR3 is TGTGCCAGCAGTTTAGGCGGCTCCCACTACACCTTC.

The V and J genes are TRBV28 and TRBJ1-2, with TRBD1 identical over 8 bases. Germline CDR1 MDHEN, CDR2 SYDVKM. CDR3 length: 14 residues. The trim removed 7 bases at V and 4 bases at J, leaving 8 bases unmatched. The CDR3 DNA reads as TGTGCCAGCACAACCCAGGGGGCTCTCTATGGCTACACCTTC. This encodes CASTTQGALYGYTF.

This clone turned up a few times. This chain uses TRBV27 with TRBJ1-1, with TRBD1 as a possible D gene (6 bases). Germline CDR1 MNHEY, CDR2 SMNVEV (reference sequence). The CDR3 sequence is 13 residues long. V shed 6 bases and J shed 0 bases, with 8 bases lying between them. The CDR3 is CASRGTLNTEAFF. The CDR3 nucleotides are TGTGCCAGCAGGGGGACACTGAACACTGAAGCTTTCTTT.

The genes are TRBV15 and TRBJ2-7; D gene ambiguous. The CDR3 loop spans 13 amino acids. Per germline, CDR1 LNHNV and CDR2 YYDKDF (reference sequence). Trimming took off 1 base at V and 7 bases at J, with 11 bases between the two ends. CDR3 loop: CATSRGGVREQYF. The CDR3 nucleotides are TGTGCCACCAGCAGAGGAGGCGTGAGGGAGCAGTACTTC.

This clone was seen a few times. This rearrangement joins TRBV28 to TRBJ2-7, with 9 bases that match TRBD1. This CDR3 comprises 13 residues. Germline CDR1 and CDR2: MDHEN and SYDVKM. J was trimmed by 4 bases and V by 3 bases; bases with no gene match: 1. The CDR3 DNA sequence: TGTGCCAGCAGTTTCGACAGGGGGTACGAGCAGTACTTC. It translates to CASSFDRGYEQYF.

This rearrangement joins TRBV5-4 to TRBJ1-4; 7 positions match TRBD1. Germline V gene data show CDR1 as SGHNT and CDR2 as YYREEE (reference sequence). The CDR3 sequence is 15 residues long. Germline trimming cut 4 bases from V and 8 bases from J; bases unmatched to any gene: 11. The CDR3 nucleotides read TGTGCCAGCAGCCCCGGGACAGTTCCGGGGGAAAAACTGTTTTTT. It specifies CASSPGTVPGEKLFF.